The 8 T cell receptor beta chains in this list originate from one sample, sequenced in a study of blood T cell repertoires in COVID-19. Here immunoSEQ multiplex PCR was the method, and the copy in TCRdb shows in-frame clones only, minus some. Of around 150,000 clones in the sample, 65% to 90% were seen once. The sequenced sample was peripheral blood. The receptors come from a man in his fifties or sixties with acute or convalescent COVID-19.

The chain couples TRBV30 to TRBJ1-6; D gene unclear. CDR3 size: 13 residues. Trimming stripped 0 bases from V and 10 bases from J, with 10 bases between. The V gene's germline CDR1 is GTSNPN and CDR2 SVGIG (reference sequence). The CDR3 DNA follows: TGTGCCTGGAGTGTGGAGTTCCGATCACCCCTCCACTTT. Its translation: CAWSVEFRSPLHF.

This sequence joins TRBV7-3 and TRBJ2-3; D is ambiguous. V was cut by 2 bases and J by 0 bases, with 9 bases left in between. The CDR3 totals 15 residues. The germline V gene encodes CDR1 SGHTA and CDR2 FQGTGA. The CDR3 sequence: CASSLSGPSTDTQYF. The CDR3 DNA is TGTGCCAGCAGCTTATCGGGTCCCAGCACAGATACGCAGTATTTT.

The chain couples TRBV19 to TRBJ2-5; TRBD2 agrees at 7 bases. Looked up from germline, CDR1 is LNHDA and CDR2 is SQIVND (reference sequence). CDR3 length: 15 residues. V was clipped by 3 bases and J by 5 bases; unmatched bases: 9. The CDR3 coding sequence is TGTGCCAGTAGTATCCGGGGGGTTTCTAGGGAGACCCAGTACTTC. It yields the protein CASSIRGVSRETQYF. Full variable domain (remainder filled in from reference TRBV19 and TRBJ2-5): DGGITQSPKYLFRKEGQNVTLSCEQNLNHDAMYWYRQDPGQGLRLIYYSQIVNDFQKGDIAEGYSVSREKKESFPLTVTSAQKNPTAFYLCASSIRGVSRETQYFGPGTRLLVL.

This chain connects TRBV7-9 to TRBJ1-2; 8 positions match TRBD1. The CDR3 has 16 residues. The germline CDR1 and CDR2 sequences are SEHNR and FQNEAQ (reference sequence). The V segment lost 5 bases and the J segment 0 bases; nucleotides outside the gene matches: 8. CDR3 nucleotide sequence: TGTGCCAGCAGCCTCGGGACAGGACCAGCTAACTATGGCTACACCTTC. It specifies CASSLGTGPANYGYTF.

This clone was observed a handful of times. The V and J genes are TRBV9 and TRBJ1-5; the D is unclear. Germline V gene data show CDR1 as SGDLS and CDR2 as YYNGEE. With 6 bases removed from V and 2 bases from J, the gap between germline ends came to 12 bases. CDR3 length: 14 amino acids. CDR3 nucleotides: TGTGCCAGCATCCCCAGCCGGGGCAATCAGCCCCAGCATTTT. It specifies CASIPSRGNQPQHF. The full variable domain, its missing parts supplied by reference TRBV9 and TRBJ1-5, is DSGVTQTPKHLITATGQRVTLRCSPRSGDLSVYWYQQSLDQGLQFLIQYYNGEERAKGNILERFSAQQFPDLHSELNLSSLELGDSALYFCASIPSRGNQPQHFGDGTRLSIL.

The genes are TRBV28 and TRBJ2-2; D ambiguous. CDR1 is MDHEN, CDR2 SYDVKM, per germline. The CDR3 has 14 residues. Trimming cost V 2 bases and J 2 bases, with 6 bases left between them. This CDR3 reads CASSLALNTGELFF. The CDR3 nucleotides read TGTGCCAGCAGTTTAGCACTTAACACCGGGGAGCTGTTTTTT.

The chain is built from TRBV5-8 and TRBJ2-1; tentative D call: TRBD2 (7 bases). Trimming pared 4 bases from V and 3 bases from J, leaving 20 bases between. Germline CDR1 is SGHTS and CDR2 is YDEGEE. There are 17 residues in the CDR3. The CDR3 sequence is CASSLGGAGVLYNEQFF. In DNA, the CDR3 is TGTGCCAGCAGCCTTGGGGGGGCGGGAGTCCTCTACAATGAGCAGTTCTTC.

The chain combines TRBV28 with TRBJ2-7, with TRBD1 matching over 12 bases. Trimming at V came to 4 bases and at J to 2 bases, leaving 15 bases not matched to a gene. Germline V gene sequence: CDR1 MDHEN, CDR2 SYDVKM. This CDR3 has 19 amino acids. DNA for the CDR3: TGTGCCAGCAGTTCCCCTGCCGGGACAGGGGGCCTCGTTACCTACGAGCAGTACTTC. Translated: CASSSPAGTGGLVTYEQYF.